One and the same sample provided the 29 T cell receptor beta chains below, sequenced in a study of identical twins. In TCRdb, the 5' RACE reads were re-called with MiXCR into one record per CDR3 protein. Of approximately 700,000 distinct CDR3 sequences listed, approximately 6.1% were seen once; the top ten hold roughly 1.6%. Sequencing was performed on naive T cells sorted from blood. The receptors shown here come from a man between 18 and 29 years old in good health.

There are many counts of this clonotype. The chain combines TRBV7-9 with TRBJ2-7; D perhaps matches TRBD2 (6 bases). The CDR3 extends over 14 amino acids. The germline gives CDR1 SEHNR, CDR2 FQNEAQ (reference sequence). V was shortened by 4 bases and J by 6 bases, with 16 bases between the two germline ends. CDR3 protein: CASSSSGTAGEQYF. The CDR3 coding sequence is TGTGCCAGCAGCTCCTCCGGGACTGCGGGCGAGCAGTACTTC.

This chain uses TRBV12-3 or TRBV12-4 with TRBJ2-5; D is unclear. V was cut by 0 bases and J by 3 bases, with 8 bases left in between. This CDR3 is 14 amino acids long. CDR3 residues: CASSLAHSKETQYF. The DNA for the CDR3 is TGTGCCAGCAGTTTAGCGCATTCGAAAGAGACCCAGTACTTC.

This clonotype appeared a few times. This sequence joins TRBV3-1 and TRBJ2-3; 14 bases map to TRBD2. The CDR3 totals 16 residues. V lost 4 bases and J lost 5; bases outside the gene matches: 5. CDR1 is LGHDT and CDR2 is YNNKEL in the germline V gene (reference sequence). The CDR3 here is CASSPAGLAGVDTQYF. In DNA form, the CDR3 reads TGTGCCAGCAGCCCGGCGGGACTAGCGGGAGTAGATACGCAGTATTTT.

Details on this clonotype: One end of the junction varies from germline; a read error may be responsible. The chain links TRBV7-2 to TRBJ1-6; possibly TRBD1 for D (5 bases). CDR3 length: 17 amino acids. Germline V gene lookup returns CDR1 SGHTA and CDR2 FQGNSA. CDR3 nucleotides: TGTGCCAGCAGCTTAGCGACTAGAGGACACAATAATTCACCCCACCACTTT. Its protein product is CASSLATRGHNNSPHHF. Together with reference TRBV7-2 and TRBJ1-6, the CDR3 gives the full variable domain: GAGVSQSPSNKVTEKGKDVELRCDPISGHTALYWYRQSLGQGLEFLIYFQGNSAPDKSGLPSDRFSAERTGGSVSTLTIQRTQQEDSAVYLCASSLATRGHNNSPHHFGNGTRLTVT.

The sample holds a few counts of this clonotype. This chain links TRBV2 with TRBJ2-7, with D maybe TRBD1 (5 bases). This CDR3 region has 15 residues. The V and J ends lost 0 bases and 3 bases respectively, with 12 bases between them. Germline loops: CDR1 SNHLY, CDR2 FYNNEI. CDR3 protein: CASSEARQGLYEQYV. CDR3 nucleotide sequence: TGTGCCAGCAGTGAAGCGCGGCAGGGCCTCTACGAGCAGTACGTC.

The rearrangement uses TRBV7-9 and TRBJ2-1; 8 bases match TRBD2. The junction had 10 bases not matched to a gene; V was cut back by 7 bases and J by 2 bases. Germline-derived CDR1 and CDR2 are SEHNR and FQNEAQ (reference sequence). The CDR3 sequence is 16 residues long. CDR3 nucleotides: TGTGCCAGCAACCCAACGAGCGGGGGTCCCTACAATGAGCAGTTCTTC. It translates to CASNPTSGGPYNEQFF.

The chain employs TRBV15 and TRBJ2-3; no clear D gene. The CDR3 loop spans 13 amino acids. Trimming pared 9 bases from V and 0 bases from J, leaving 10 bases between. CDR1 is LNHNV, CDR2 YYDKDF, per germline (reference sequence). The CDR3 reads CATRDGSTDTQYF. CDR3 nucleotide sequence: TGTGCCACGAGAGATGGAAGCACAGATACGCAGTATTTT.

This clonotype was detected many times. The rearrangement joins TRBV4-1 to TRBJ1-1; maybe TRBD1 (5 bases). From germline, CDR1 is MGHRA and CDR2 YSYEKL. This CDR3 has 13 residues. Trimming removed 1 base from V and 6 bases from J, with 9 bases in between. CDR3 in DNA: TGCGCCAGCAGCCAAGTAGGGGTGGCTGAAGCTTTCTTT. The encoded protein is CASSQVGVAEAFF.

This clonotype has just a few counts. J is TRBJ2-3 and V is TRBV7-9; 12 positions match TRBD2. V was pared by 4 bases and J by 2 bases, with 4 bases of the junction left unmatched. This CDR3 contains 16 residues. CDR1 and CDR2 (germline): SEHNR, FQNEAQ (reference sequence). The CDR3 sequence: CASSYWTSGDTDTQYF. CDR3 coding DNA: TGTGCCAGCAGCTATTGGACTAGCGGGGACACAGATACGCAGTATTTT.

In this sample, this clonotype turned up many times. J is TRBJ2-7 and V is TRBV7-9, with D possibly being TRBD2 (6 bases). Germline V lookup: CDR1 SEHNR, CDR2 FQNEAQ (reference sequence). The V and J ends lost 5 bases and 3 bases respectively, with 23 bases between them. The CDR3 covers 17 residues. The chain's CDR3 is CASSPRVSEGRFYEQYF. The CDR3 bases are TGTGCCAGCAGCCCCCGGGTCAGCGAGGGGAGGTTCTACGAGCAGTACTTC.

The V call is TRBV2, the J call TRBJ2-2; D ambiguous. Trimming took off 7 bases at V and 0 bases at J, with 18 bases between the two ends. The CDR3 is 17 residues long. Germline-derived CDR1 and CDR2 are SNHLY and FYNNEI. The CDR3 bases are TGTGCCAGCATATCCGGACCTACCTCTACGAACACCGGGGAGCTGTTTTTT. Its protein is CASISGPTSTNTGELFF. The whole variable domain, filled in from reference TRBV2 and TRBJ2-2, reads EPEVTQTPSHQVTQMGQEVILRCVPISNHLYFYWYRQILGQKVEFLVSFYNNEISEKSEIFDDQFSVERPDGSNFTLKIRSTKLEDSAMYFCASISGPTSTNTGELFFGEGSRLTVL.

This clonotype was detected only a few times. The chain has TRBV2 and TRBJ1-5, with a possible D match to TRBD1 (6 bases). Deletions cut 3 bases from V and 4 bases from J, with 16 bases between. This CDR3 has 16 residues. From germline, CDR1 is SNHLY and CDR2 FYNNEI. This chain's CDR3 is CASSDRGRGLNQPQHF. In DNA, the CDR3 is TGTGCCAGCAGTGACCGGGGCAGGGGATTAAATCAGCCCCAGCATTTT.

In this sample, this clonotype turned up a few times. The CDR3 protein is CSVEHGYEQYF. The CDR3 region has the DNA TGCAGCGTTGAACACGGCTACGAGCAGTACTTC. The chain is built from TRBV29-1 and TRBJ2-7; no reliable D call. The CDR3 consists of 11 residues. Germline V CDR1 and CDR2: SQVTM, ANQGSEA. The V end lost 2 bases, the J end lost 3 bases, and 5 bases lay between the germline ends.

The chain carries TRBV4-3 and TRBJ2-1, with TRBD2 as a possible D gene (5 bases). CDR3 length: 18 residues. V lost 4 bases, J lost 6 bases, and 25 bases lay in between. CDR1 is LGHNA, CDR2 YSLEER, per germline. CDR3 bases: TGCGCCAGCAGCCTCAGCCGGGCGGTGCCTAGCTCAATCAATGAGCAGTTCTTC. Translation gives CASSLSRAVPSSINEQFF.

This clonotype occurred many times. The chain is built from TRBV5-1 and TRBJ2-3, with TRBD1 as a possible D gene (6 bases). V was clipped by 4 bases and J by 3 bases, with 12 bases between them. The V gene's germline CDR1 is SGHRS and CDR2 YFSETQ. The CDR3 length is 14 residues. In DNA form, the CDR3 reads TGCGCCAGCAGCCCTGACAGGTCAACAGATACGCAGTATTTT. Translation gives CASSPDRSTDTQYF. The variable domain in full, completed from reference TRBV5-1 and TRBJ2-3, reads KAGVTQTPRYLIKTRGQQVTLSCSPISGHRSVSWYQQTPGQGLQFLFEYFSETQRNKGNFPGRFSGRQFSNSRSEMNVSTLELGDSALYLCASSPDRSTDTQYFGPGTRLTVL.

This clonotype was seen a few times. The chain recombines TRBV6-1 with TRBJ2-7; tentative D call: TRBD1 (6 bases). The CDR3 runs 11 residues. The germline CDR1 and CDR2 sequences are MNHNS and SASEGT. As DNA, the CDR3 is TGTGCCAGCAGTGAATTTGGACAGTGTCACGTC. Residues: CASSEFGQCHV.

This clonotype was counted a few times. The chain recombines TRBV5-1 with TRBJ2-2, with a possible D match to TRBD2 (6 bases). Germline CDR1 SGHRS, CDR2 YFSETQ. Trimming took 4 bases from V and 0 from J, leaving 22 bases between them. The CDR3 has 19 amino acids. CDR3 DNA sequence: TGCGCCAGCAGCAAGGGACTCCGCCTAGTTGACGCGAACACCGGGGAGCTGTTTTTT. Translation: CASSKGLRLVDANTGELFF.

V gene TRBV19 combines with J gene TRBJ2-2; TRBD2 aligns across 10 bases. CDR1 and CDR2 from the germline V gene are LNHDA and SQIVND (reference sequence). CDR3 size: 17 residues. V shed 5 bases, J shed 3 bases, and the junction held 9 bases outside the gene matches. CDR3: CASSSRLGLAYTGELFF. The CDR3 DNA follows: TGTGCCAGTAGTTCTCGATTGGGACTAGCGTACACCGGGGAGCTGTTTTTT.

This clonotype was observed a handful of times. V is TRBV18 and J is TRBJ1-5; 7 bases fit TRBD1. The CDR3 is 18 amino acids. CDR1 is KGHSH, CDR2 LQKENI, per germline. V shed 8 bases, J shed 0 bases, and the junction held 16 bases outside the gene matches. CDR3 DNA sequence: TGTGCCAGCACTACCCCCGGGACAGCAACTTCTAGCAATCAGCCCCAGCATTTT. Its translation: CASTTPGTATSSNQPQHF.

This clonotype occurred many times. The rearrangement uses TRBV12-3 or TRBV12-4 and TRBJ1-4, with unresolved D. The CDR3 loop spans 13 amino acids. Trimming cost V 10 bases and J 4 bases, with 13 bases left between them. DNA of the CDR3: TGTGCCACCGGACTCTCCGGTAATGAAAAACTGTTTTTT. Translating gives CATGLSGNEKLFF.

The CDR3 nucleotides are TGTGCCATCAGTGGAACTAGCGGGAGACGGAACACCGGGGAGCTGTTTTTT. As protein: CAISGTSGRRNTGELFF. The chain employs TRBV10-3 and TRBJ2-2, with TRBD2 identical over 11 bases. The CDR3 loop spans 17 amino acids. CDR1 is ENHRY, CDR2 SYGVKD, per germline. V trimming: 4 bases; J trimming: 1 base; junction bases outside the gene matches: 5.

Turning to this clonotype: A much more abundant neighbour one base away suggests this may be a read error. This sequence joins TRBV24-1 and TRBJ2-7, with TRBD1 matching over 8 bases. This CDR3 is 14 amino acids long. Germline values: CDR1 KGHDR, CDR2 SFDVKD. CDR3 protein: CATLNRGSSYKQYF. The CDR3 DNA reads TGTGCCACCTTGAACAGGGGGTCGTCCTACAAGCAGTACTTC.

This clonotype counts as medium-sized. J is TRBJ2-1 and V is TRBV6-2 or TRBV6-3; D may be TRBD2 (5 bases). Germline CDR1 MNHEY, CDR2 SVGEGT. CDR3 length: 12 residues. V was pared by 6 bases and J by 9 bases, with 12 bases between. CDR3 coding DNA: TGTGCCAGCAGACGAGGGTCGGGTGAGCAGTTCTTC. It codes for CASRRGSGEQFF.

This clonotype showed up just a few times. The V and J genes are TRBV3-1 and TRBJ2-7, with 11 bases fitting TRBD2. J gave up 7 bases and V 3 bases, and 11 bases lay outside the gene matches. CDR3 size: 16 residues. Germline values: CDR1 LGHDT, CDR2 YNNKEL (reference sequence). CDR3 bases: TGTGCCAGCAGCCAGACCCTAGCGGGAGGTCCCGGGGAGCAGTACGTC. Its translation is CASSQTLAGGPGEQYV.

This clonotype showed up many times. The chain's CDR3 is CASSFRAGVIEQFF. The CDR3 DNA is TGTGCCAGCAGCTTCAGGGCGGGAGTTATAGAGCAGTTCTTC. The rearrangement links TRBV5-5 to TRBJ2-1, with 7 bases lining up with TRBD2. Germline V gene sequence: CDR1 SGHKS, CDR2 YYEKEE (reference sequence). The CDR3 totals 14 residues. V dropped 2 bases and J dropped 10; count of bases not matched to a gene: 9.

At least ten counts were recorded for this clonotype. V and J are TRBV4-3 and TRBJ2-1; 9 positions agree with TRBD1. The CDR3 runs 16 residues. Germline values: CDR1 LGHNA, CDR2 YSLEER. V lost 1 base to trimming and J lost 6 bases; unmatched junction nucleotides: 7. The DNA for the CDR3 is TGCGCCAGCAGCCAAGGGGAACAGGGGGCTCTCAATGAGCAGTTCTTC. This translates into CASSQGEQGALNEQFF.

V gene TRBV5-6 combines with J gene TRBJ2-3; 9 bases are shared with TRBD2. This CDR3 is built from 18 residues. The trim removed 2 bases at V and 5 bases at J, leaving 15 bases unmatched. Germline CDR1 is SGHDT and CDR2 is YYEEEE. CDR3 amino acids: CASSLGPIAGVYGDTQYF. The DNA for the CDR3 is TGTGCCAGCAGCTTAGGACCGATAGCGGGAGTATATGGAGATACGCAGTATTTT. Based on the CDR3 plus reference TRBV5-6 and TRBJ2-3, the full variable domain is DAGVTQSPTHLIKTRGQQVTLRCSPKSGHDTVSWYQQALGQGPQFIFQYYEEEERQRGNFPDRFSGHQFPNYSSELNVNALLLGDSALYLCASSLGPIAGVYGDTQYFGPGTRLTVL.

This clonotype occurred many times. The CDR3 sequence is CASSPGQGGYNGELFF. CDR3 nucleotide sequence: TGTGCCAGCAGTCCCGGACAGGGTGGGTACAACGGGGAGCTGTTTTTT. V and J are TRBV12-3 or TRBV12-4 and TRBJ2-2; the match to TRBD1 covers 8 bases. After removal of 5 bases from V and 7 bases from J, the junction contained 12 bases not matched to a gene. The CDR3 consists of 16 residues.

This clonotype has a handful of counts. The chain has TRBV29-1 and TRBJ2-3; D might be TRBD2 (6 bases). The length of the CDR3 is 14 residues. Per the germline V gene, CDR1 is SQVTM and CDR2 is ANQGSEA. With 2 bases removed from V and 0 bases from J, the gap between germline ends came to 9 bases. The CDR3 nucleotides are TGCAGCGTTGAATACGGGACTAGCACAGATACGCAGTATTTT. Translating it yields CSVEYGTSTDTQYF.